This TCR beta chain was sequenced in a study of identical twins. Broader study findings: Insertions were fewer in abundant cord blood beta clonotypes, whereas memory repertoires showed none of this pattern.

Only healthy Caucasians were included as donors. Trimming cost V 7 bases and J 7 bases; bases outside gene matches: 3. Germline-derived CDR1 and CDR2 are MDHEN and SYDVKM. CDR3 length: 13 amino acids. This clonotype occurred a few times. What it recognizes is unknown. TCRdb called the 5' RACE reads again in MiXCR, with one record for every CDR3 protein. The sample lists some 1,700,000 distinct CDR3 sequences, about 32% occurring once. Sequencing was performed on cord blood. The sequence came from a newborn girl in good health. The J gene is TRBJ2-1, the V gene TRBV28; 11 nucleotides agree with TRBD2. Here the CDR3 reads CASNLAGGNEQFF. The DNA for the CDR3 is TGTGCCAGCAACCTAGCGGGAGGAAATGAGCAGTTCTTC.